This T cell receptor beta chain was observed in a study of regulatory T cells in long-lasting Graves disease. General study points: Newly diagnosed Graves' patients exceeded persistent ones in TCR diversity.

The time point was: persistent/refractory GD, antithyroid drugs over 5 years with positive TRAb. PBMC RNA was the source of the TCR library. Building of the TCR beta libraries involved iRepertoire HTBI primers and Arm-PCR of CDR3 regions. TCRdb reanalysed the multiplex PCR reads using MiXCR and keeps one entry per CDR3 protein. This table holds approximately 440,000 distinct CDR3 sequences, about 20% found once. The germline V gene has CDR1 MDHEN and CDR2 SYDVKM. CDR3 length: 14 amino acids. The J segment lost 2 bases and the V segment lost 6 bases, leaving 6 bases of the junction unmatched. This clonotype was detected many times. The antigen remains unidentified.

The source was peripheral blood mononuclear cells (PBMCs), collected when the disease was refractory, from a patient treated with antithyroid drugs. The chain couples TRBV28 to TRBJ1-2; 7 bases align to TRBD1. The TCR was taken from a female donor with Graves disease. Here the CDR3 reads CASRLTGANYGYTF. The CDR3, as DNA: TGTGCCAGCAGATTAACAGGGGCCAACTATGGCTACACCTTC.